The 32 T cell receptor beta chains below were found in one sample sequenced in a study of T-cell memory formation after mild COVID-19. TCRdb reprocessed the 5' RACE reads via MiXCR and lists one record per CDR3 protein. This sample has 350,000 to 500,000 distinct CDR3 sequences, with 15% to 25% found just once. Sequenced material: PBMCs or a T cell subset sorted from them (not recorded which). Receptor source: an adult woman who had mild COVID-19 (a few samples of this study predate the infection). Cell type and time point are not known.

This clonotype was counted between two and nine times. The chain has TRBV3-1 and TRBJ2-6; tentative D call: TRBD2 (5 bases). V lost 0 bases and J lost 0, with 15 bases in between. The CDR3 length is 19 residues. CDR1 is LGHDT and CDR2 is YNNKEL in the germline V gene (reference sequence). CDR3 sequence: CASSQDRGQFSSGANVLTF. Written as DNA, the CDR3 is TGTGCCAGCAGCCAAGATAGAGGGCAGTTCAGCTCTGGGGCCAACGTCCTGACTTTC. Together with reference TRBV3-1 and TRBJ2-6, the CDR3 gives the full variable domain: DTAVSQTPKYLVTQMGNDKSIKCEQNLGHDTMYWYKQDSKKFLKIMFSYNNKELIINETVPNRFSPKSPDKAHLNLHINSLELGDSAVYFCASSQDRGQFSSGANVLTFGAGSRLTVL.

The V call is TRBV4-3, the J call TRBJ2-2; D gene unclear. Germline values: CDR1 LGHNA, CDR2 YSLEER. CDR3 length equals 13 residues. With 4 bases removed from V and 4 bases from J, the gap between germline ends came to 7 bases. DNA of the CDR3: TGCGCCAGCAGCCTCTCCTTCACCGGGGAGCTGTTTTTT. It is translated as CASSLSFTGELFF.

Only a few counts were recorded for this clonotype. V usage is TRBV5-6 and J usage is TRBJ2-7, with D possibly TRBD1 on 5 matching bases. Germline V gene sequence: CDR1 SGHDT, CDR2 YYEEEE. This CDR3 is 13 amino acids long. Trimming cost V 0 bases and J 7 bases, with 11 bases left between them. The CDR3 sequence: CASSLEGLGEQYF. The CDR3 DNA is TGTGCCAGCAGCTTGGAGGGGCTCGGGGAGCAGTACTTC.

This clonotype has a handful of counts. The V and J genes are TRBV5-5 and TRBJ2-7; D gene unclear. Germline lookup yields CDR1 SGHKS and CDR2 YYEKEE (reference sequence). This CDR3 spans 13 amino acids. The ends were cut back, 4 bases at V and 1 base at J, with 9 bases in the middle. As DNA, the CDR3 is TGTGCCAGCAGCGGACGGTCGTCCTACGAGCAGTACTTC. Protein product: CASSGRSSYEQYF.

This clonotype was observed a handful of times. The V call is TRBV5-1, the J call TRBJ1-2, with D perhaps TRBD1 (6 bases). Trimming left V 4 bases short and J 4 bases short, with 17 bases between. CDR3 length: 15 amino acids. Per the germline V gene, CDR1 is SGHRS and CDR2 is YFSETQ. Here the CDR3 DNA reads TGCGCCAGCAGCCCGGGTGGGGGGCGCGGCTATGGCTACACCTTC. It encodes CASSPGGGRGYGYTF.

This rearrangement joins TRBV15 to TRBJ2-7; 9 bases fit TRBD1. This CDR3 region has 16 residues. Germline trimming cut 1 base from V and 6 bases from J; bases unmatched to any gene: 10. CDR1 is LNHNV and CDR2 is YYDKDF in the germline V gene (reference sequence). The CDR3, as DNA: TGTGCCACCAGCAGAGCCTACCGGGACAGGGAGGGCGAGCAGTACTTC. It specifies CATSRAYRDREGEQYF. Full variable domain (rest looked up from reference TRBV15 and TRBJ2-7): DAMVIQNPRYQVTQFGKPVTLSCSQTLNHNVMYWYQQKSSQAPKLLFHYYDKDFNNEADTPDNFQSRRPNTSFCFLDIRSPGLGDTAMYLCATSRAYRDREGEQYFGPGTRLTVT.

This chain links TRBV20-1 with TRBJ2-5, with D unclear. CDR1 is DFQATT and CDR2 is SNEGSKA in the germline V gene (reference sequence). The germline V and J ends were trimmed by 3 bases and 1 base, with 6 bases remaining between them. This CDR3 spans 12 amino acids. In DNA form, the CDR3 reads TGCAGTGCTAGGTGGCTCCAAGAGACCCAGTACTTC. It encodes CSARWLQETQYF.

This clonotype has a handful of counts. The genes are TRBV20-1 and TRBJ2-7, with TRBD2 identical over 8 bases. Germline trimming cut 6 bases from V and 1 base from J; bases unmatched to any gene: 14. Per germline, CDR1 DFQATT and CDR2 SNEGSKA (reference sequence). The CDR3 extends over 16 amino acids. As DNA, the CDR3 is TGCAGTGCCCCGATTTCGGGAGGGCCTTGGTCCTACGAGCAGTACTTC. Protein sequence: CSAPISGGPWSYEQYF.

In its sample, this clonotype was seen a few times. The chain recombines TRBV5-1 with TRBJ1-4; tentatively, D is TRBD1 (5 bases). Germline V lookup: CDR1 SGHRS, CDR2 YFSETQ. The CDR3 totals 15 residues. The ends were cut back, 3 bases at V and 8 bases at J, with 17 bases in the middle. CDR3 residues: CASSSAGAGNEKLFF. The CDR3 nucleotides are TGCGCCAGCAGCTCCGCCGGGGCAGGGAACGAAAAACTGTTTTTT.

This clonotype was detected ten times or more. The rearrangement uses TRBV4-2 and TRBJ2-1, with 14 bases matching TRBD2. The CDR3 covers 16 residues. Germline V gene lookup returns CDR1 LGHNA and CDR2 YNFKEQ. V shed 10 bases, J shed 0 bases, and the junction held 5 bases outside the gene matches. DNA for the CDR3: TGTGCCACCGGGACTAGCGGGGGTAGCTCCTACAATGAGCAGTTCTTC. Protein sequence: CATGTSGGSSYNEQFF.

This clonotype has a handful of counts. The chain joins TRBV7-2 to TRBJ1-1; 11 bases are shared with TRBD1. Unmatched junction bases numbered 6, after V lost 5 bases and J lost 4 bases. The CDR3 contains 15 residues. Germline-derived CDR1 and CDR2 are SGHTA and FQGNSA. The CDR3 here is CASSTWTGGSTEAFF. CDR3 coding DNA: TGTGCCAGCAGCACTTGGACAGGGGGCAGCACTGAAGCTTTCTTT.

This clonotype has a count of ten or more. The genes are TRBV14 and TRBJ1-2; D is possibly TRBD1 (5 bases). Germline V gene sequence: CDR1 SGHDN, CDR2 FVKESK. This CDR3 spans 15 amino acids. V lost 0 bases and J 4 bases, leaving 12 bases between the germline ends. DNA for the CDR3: TGTGCCAGCAGCCAAGAGTGGGGGAAAAGCTATGGCTACACCTTC. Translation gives CASSQEWGKSYGYTF. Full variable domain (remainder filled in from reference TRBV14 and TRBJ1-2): EAGVTQFPSHSVIEKGQTVTLRCDPISGHDNLYWYRRVMGKEIKFLLHFVKESKQDESGMPNNRFLAERTGGTYSTLKVQPAELEDSGVYFCASSQEWGKSYGYTFGSGTRLTVV.

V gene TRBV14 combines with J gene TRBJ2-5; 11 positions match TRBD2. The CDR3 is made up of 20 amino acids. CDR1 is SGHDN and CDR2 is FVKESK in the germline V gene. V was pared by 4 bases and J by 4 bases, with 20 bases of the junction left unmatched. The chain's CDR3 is CASSPLTLALAGGVGETQYF. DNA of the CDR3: TGTGCCAGCAGCCCACTAACCTTAGCCCTAGCGGGAGGCGTGGGAGAGACCCAGTACTTC.

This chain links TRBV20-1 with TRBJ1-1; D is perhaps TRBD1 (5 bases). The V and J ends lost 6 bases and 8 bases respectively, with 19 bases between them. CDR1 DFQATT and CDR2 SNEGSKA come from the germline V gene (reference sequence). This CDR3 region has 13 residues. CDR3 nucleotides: TGCAGTGCCCGGCGTGGAGGGGAAGCGGAAGCTTTCTTT. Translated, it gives CSARRGGEAEAFF.

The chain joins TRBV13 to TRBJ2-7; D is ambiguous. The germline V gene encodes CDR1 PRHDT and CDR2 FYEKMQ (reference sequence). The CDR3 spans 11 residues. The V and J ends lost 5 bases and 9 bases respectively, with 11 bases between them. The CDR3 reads CASSPRVRQYF. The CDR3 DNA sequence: TGTGCCAGCAGCCCCCGGGTGCGGCAGTACTTC.

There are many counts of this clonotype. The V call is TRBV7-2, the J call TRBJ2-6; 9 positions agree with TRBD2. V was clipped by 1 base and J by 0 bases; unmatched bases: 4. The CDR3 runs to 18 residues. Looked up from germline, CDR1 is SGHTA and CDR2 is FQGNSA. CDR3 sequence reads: CASSLVSSGNSGANVLTF. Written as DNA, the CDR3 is TGTGCCAGCAGCTTAGTGTCTAGCGGGAACTCTGGGGCCAACGTCCTGACTTTC. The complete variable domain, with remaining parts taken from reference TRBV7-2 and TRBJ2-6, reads GAGVSQSPSNKVTEKGKDVELRCDPISGHTALYWYRQSLGQGLEFLIYFQGNSAPDKSGLPSDRFSAERTGGSVSTLTIQRTQQEDSAVYLCASSLVSSGNSGANVLTFGAGSRLTVL.

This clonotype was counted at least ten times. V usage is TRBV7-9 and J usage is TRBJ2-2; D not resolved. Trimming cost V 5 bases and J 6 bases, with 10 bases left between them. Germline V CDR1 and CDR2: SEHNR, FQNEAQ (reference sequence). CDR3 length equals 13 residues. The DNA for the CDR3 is TGTGCCAGCAGCCCGACCGCATCCGGGGAGCTGTTTTTT. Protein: CASSPTASGELFF.

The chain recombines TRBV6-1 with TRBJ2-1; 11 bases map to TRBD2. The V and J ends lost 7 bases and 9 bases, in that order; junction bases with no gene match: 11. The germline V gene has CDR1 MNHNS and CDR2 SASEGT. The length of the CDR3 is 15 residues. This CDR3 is CASILSGGAAIEQFF. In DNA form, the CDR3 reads TGTGCCAGCATCCTTAGCGGGGGGGCCGCTATTGAGCAGTTCTTC.

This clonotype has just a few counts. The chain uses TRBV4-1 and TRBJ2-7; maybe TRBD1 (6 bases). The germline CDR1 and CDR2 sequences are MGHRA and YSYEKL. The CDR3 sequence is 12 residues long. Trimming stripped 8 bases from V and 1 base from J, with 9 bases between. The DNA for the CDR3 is TGCGCCAGCTTAGGACAGTCCTACGAGCAGTACTTC. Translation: CASLGQSYEQYF.

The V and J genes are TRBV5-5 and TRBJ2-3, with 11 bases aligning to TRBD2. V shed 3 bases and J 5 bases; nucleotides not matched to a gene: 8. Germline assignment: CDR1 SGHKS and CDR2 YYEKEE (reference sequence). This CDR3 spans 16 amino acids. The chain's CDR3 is CASSSLAGGKGDTQYF. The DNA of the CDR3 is TGTGCCAGCAGCTCCCTAGCGGGGGGTAAAGGAGATACGCAGTATTTT.

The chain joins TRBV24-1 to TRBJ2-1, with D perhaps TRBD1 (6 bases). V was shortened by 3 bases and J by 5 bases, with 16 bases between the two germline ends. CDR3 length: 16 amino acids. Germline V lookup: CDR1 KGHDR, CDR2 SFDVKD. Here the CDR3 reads CATSDPTGRPDNEQFF. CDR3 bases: TGTGCCACCAGTGATCCTACAGGGAGACCCGACAATGAGCAGTTCTTC.

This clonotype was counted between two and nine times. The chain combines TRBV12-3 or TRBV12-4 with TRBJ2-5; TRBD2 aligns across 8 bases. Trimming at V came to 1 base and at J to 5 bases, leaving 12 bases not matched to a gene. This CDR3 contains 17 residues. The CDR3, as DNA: TGTGCCAGCAGTTTAGGATTCGGCGGGGGGCCGTCGGAGACCCAGTACTTC. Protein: CASSLGFGGGPSETQYF.

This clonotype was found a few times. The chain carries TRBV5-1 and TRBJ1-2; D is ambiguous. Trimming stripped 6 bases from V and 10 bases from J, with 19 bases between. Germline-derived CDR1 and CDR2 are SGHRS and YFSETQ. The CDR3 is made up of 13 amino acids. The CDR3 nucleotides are TGCGCCAGCACCTTCGGCCCTAGGGAGGACTACACCTTC. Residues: CASTFGPREDYTF. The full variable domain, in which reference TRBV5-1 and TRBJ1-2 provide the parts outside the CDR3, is KAGVTQTPRYLIKTRGQQVTLSCSPISGHRSVSWYQQTPGQGLQFLFEYFSETQRNKGNFPGRFSGRQFSNSRSEMNVSTLELGDSALYLCASTFGPREDYTFGSGTRLTVV.

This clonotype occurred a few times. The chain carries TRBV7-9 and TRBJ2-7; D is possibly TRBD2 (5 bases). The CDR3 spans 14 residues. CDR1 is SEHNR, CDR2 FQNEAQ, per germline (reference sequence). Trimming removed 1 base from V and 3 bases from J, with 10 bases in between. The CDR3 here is CASSLVVAGYEQYF. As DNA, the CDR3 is TGTGCCAGCAGCTTAGTGGTGGCGGGCTACGAGCAGTACTTC.

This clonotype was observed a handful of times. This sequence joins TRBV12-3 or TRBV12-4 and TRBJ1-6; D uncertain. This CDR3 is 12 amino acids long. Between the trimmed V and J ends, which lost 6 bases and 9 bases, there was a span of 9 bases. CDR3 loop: CASSPSGSPLHF. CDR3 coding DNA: TGTGCCAGCAGCCCCTCGGGTTCACCCCTCCACTTT.

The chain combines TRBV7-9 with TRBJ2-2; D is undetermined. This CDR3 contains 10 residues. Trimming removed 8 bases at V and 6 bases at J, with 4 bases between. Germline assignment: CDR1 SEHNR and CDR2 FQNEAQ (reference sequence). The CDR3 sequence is CASGPGELFF. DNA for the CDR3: TGTGCCAGCGGGCCCGGGGAGCTGTTTTTT.

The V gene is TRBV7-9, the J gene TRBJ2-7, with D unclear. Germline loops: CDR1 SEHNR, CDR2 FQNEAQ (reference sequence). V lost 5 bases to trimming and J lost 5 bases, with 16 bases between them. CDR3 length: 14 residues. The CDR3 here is CASSLGLLGHEQYF. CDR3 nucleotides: TGTGCCAGCAGCCTAGGGCTCCTCGGACACGAGCAGTACTTC.

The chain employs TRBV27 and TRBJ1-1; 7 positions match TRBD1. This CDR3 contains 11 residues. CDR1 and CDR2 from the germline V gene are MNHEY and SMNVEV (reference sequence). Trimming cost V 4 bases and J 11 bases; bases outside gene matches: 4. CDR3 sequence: CASSSGQSAFF. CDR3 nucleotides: TGTGCCAGCAGTTCGGGACAGTCGGCTTTCTTT.

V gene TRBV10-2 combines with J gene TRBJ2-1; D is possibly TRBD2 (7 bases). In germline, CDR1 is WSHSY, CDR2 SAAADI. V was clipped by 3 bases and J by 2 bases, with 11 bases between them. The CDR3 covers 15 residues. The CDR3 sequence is CASSEGGGPYNEQFF. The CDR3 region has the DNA TGCGCCAGCAGTGAAGGGGGGGGCCCCTACAATGAGCAGTTCTTC.

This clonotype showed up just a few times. The CDR3 sequence: CASSEGSHYEQYF. CDR3 coding DNA: TGTGCCAGCAGTGAGGGATCCCACTACGAGCAGTACTTC. The chain joins TRBV25-1 to TRBJ2-7; D gene uncertain. CDR1 MGHDK and CDR2 SYGVNS come from the germline V gene. Trimming left V 3 bases short and J 3 bases short, with 9 bases between. The CDR3 is 13 amino acids.

The CDR3 region has the DNA TGTGCCAGCAGCTATATACCCCGGGAGGGTGCTTTCTTT. Protein product: CASSYIPREGAFF. The chain is built from TRBV7-9 and TRBJ1-1; D remains ambiguous. The germline V and J ends were trimmed by 4 bases and 11 bases, with 17 bases remaining between them. The CDR3 loop spans 13 amino acids. CDR1 and CDR2 (germline): SEHNR, FQNEAQ (reference sequence). The full variable domain, completed using reference TRBV7-9 and TRBJ1-1, is DTGVSQNPRHKITKRGQNVTFRCDPISEHNRLYWYRQTLGQGPEFLTYFQNEAQLEKSRLLSDRFSAERPKGSFSTLEIQRTEQGDSAMYLCASSYIPREGAFFGQGTRLTVV.

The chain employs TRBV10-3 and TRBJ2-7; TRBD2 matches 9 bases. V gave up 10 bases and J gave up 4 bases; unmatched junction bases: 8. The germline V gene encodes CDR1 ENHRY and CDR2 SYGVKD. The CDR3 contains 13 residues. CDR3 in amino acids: CATCRREGYEQYF. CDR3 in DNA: TGTGCCACCTGTCGGCGGGAGGGGTACGAGCAGTACTTC.